This is a list of T cell receptor beta chains from one sample in a study of neoadjuvant anti-PD-1 for oral cavity cancer. The repertoire was sequenced with immunoSEQ multiplex PCR; TCRdb's copy has only in-frame clones and lacks some. The sample has tens of thousands of clones, approximately 81% seen once. Sequenced material: PBMCs, taken after nivolumab (anti-PD-1) treatment. These receptors were collected from a person between 40 and 80 years old with oral cavity squamous cell carcinoma. Both conserved end residues are part of each CDR3. A D gene is named only where the DNA matches it firmly. A row's size may be missing; if present it is once, few, many or a size class.

>TRBD1|15|TRBV19|TRBJ2-3|once
CASTRDRGLTDTQYF
TGTGCCAGTACCCGGGACAGGGGGCTTACAGATACGCAGTATTTT
>TRBD1|16|TRBV6-5|TRBJ1-2|-
CASSYSGTGYSYGYTF
TGTGCCAGCAGTTACTCGGGGACAGGCTATTCCTATGGCTACACCTTC
>TRBD1|15|TRBV27|TRBJ2-7|-
CASSLGRTGAYEQYF
TGTGCCAGCAGTTTAGGTCGGACAGGGGCCTACGAGCAGTACTTC
>-|13|TRBV5-6|TRBJ2-3|-
CASSPMDSYTQYF
TGTGCCAGCAGCCCAATGGATTCCTATACGCAGTATTTT
>-|13|TRBV6-5|TRBJ2-1|-
CASYSTGRDEQFF
TGTGCCAGCTATTCTACAGGGCGGGATGAGCAGTTCTTC
>-|13|TRBV25-1|TRBJ2-7|-
CASAPGEPYEQYF
TGTGCCAGCGCCCCGGGAGAACCGTACGAGCAGTACTTC
>-|15|TRBV7-2|TRBJ2-3|-
CASSLVSGVTDTQYF
TGTGCCAGCAGCTTAGTATCGGGCGTCACAGATACGCAGTATTTT
>-|15|TRBV19|TRBJ1-2|-
CASSSTDTSGYGYTF
TGTGCCAGTAGTTCAACGGACACCTCCGGGTATGGCTACACCTTC
>-|16|TRBV6-1|TRBJ1-1|-
CASSERLGHMNTEAFF
TGTGCCAGCAGTGAAAGGTTGGGCCATATGAACACTGAAGCTTTCTTT
>-|14|TRBV2|TRBJ2-6|-
CASSVGYGANVLTF
TGTGCCAGCAGTGTGGGGTACGGGGCCAACGTCCTGACTTTC
>TRBD1|16|TRBV10-3|TRBJ1-1|-
CAIRGYLAGGDTEAFF
TGTGCCATCAGGGGTTACCTCGCAGGGGGTGACACTGAAGCTTTCTTT
>-|11|TRBV2|TRBJ1-1|-
CASIFFEGAFF
TGTGCCAGCATTTTTTTCGAGGGAGCTTTCTTT
>-|13|TRBV30|TRBJ1-1|few
CAWSVPGNTEAFF
TGTGCCTGGAGTGTACCGGGGAACACTGAAGCTTTCTTT
>-|16|TRBV28|TRBJ2-7|-
CASSAAGGGRLYEQYF
TGTGCCAGCAGTGCCGCCGGGGGCGGGAGACTCTACGAGCAGTACTTC